The clone carrying this T cell receptor beta chain was picked up a small number of times. Its antigen is as yet unknown. The TCR library protocol attached unique molecular identifiers to the individual cDNA molecules. TCRdb re-called the 5' RACE reads with MiXCR, one entry per CDR3 protein. Among under 70,000 distinct CDR3 sequences listed, approximately 6% were seen once. The CDR3 is made up of 11 amino acids. CDR1 and CDR2 (germline): DFQATT, SNEGSKA (reference sequence). With 3 bases removed from V and 5 bases from J, the gap between germline ends came to 7 bases. These data come from a study of early T cells in non-severe SARS-CoV-2 infection. Background on the study: Alpha and beta chains were unpaired, from unsorted whole-blood bulk RNA. General observations from the study: Comparison of clonotypes with VDJdb favored anti-spike CD8 responses while missing private and CD4 specificities.

This chain connects TRBV20-1 to TRBJ1-2; no firm D call. This receptor was taken from an adult who was a healthcare worker with PCR-confirmed SARS-CoV-2 infection or an uninfected control (not recorded which). The sample was whole blood, taken at baseline. The CDR3 is CSASPGYGYTF. CDR3 DNA: TGCAGTGCTAGCCCCGGATATGGCTACACCTTC.